This record covers a single T cell receptor (beta chain). 13 Jbeta primers and 60 Vbeta primers were used for the PCR. TCRdb's copy holds only in-frame clones and misses some; the assay was immunoSEQ multiplex PCR. This sample has about 180,000 clones; around 80% occur once, and the top ten carry approximately 0.7%. The CDR3 runs 13 residues. Per germline, CDR1 SGHRS and CDR2 YFSETQ. Between the trimmed V and J ends, which lost 0 bases and 2 bases, there was a span of 5 bases. This sample is part of a study of cytomegalovirus exposure and HLA in healthy donors. This receptor was obtained from a woman aged 40 to 50 in good health and CMV-seronegative. This chain links TRBV5-1 with TRBJ2-5; no firm D call. Sequenced: PBMCs. Here the CDR3 DNA reads TGCGCCAGCAGCTTGGCCAGACAAGAGACCCAGTACTTC. Protein product: CASSLARQETQYF.